The next 17 T cell receptor beta chains were all read from a single sample in a study of T-cell reconstitution after alpha-beta-depleted transplantation in children. As it was prepared, the TCRbeta library received unique molecular identifiers. TCRdb re-derived calls from the PCR reads in MiXCR, one entry per CDR3 protein. The sample holds roughly 160,000 distinct CDR3 sequences, 11% seen once. Specimen: PBMCs, collected before TCRalphabeta/CD19-depleted stem cell transplant. Receptor source: a boy aged 2-9 years with acute myeloid leukemia, due to receive a stem cell transplant.

The chain combines TRBV4-1 with TRBJ1-1; possible D gene TRBD1, 5 bases. Germline V lookup: CDR1 MGHRA, CDR2 YSYEKL. The CDR3 spans 15 residues. V was trimmed by 1 base and J by 4 bases, leaving 13 bases between them. CDR3: CASSQAGRETTEAFF. CDR3 nucleotides: TGCGCCAGCAGCCAAGCGGGCAGGGAGACCACTGAAGCTTTCTTT.

This clonotype has ten or more counts. The V gene is TRBV3-1, the J gene TRBJ2-3; 9 nucleotides agree with TRBD2. Per germline, CDR1 LGHDT and CDR2 YNNKEL (reference sequence). The CDR3 is 13 residues long. After removal of 4 bases from V and 9 bases from J, the junction contained 5 bases not matched to a gene. The CDR3 coding sequence is TGTGCCAGCAGCCCGGGACTAGCTCACACGCAGTATTTT. Translation: CASSPGLAHTQYF.

Ten or more counts support this clonotype. The chain carries TRBV5-1 and TRBJ1-1; no definite D call. Trimming pared 4 bases from V and 1 base from J, leaving 14 bases between. The CDR3 sequence is 15 residues long. The germline V gene encodes CDR1 SGHRS and CDR2 YFSETQ. The CDR3 loop reads CASSPDIGSNTEAFF. Written as DNA, the CDR3 is TGCGCCAGCAGCCCTGACATAGGGTCGAACACTGAAGCTTTCTTT. Supplemented by reference TRBV5-1 and TRBJ1-1, the full variable domain reads KAGVTQTPRYLIKTRGQQVTLSCSPISGHRSVSWYQQTPGQGLQFLFEYFSETQRNKGNFPGRFSGRQFSNSRSEMNVSTLELGDSALYLCASSPDIGSNTEAFFGQGTRLTVV.

This clonotype was counted many times. The V and J genes are TRBV20-1 and TRBJ1-2; 7 bases map to TRBD1. Losses at the gene ends were 6 bases for V and 3 bases for J; bases not matched to a gene: 7. Germline CDR1 reads DFQATT; CDR2 reads SNEGSKA (reference sequence). The CDR3 spans 13 residues. The CDR3 sequence is CSARDRWYYGYTF. CDR3 nucleotide sequence: TGCAGTGCCAGGGACAGATGGTACTATGGCTACACCTTC.

This chain connects TRBV7-9 to TRBJ2-1; D not certain. The CDR3 is 16 residues long. V dropped 3 bases and J dropped 7 bases, with 19 bases sitting between them. CDR1 SEHNR and CDR2 FQNEAQ come from the germline V gene (reference sequence). The CDR3 nucleotides read TGTGCCAGCAGCTTGGTCCCGTCTTCTTTCAGAAATGAGCAGTTCTTC. Protein product: CASSLVPSSFRNEQFF.

In this sample, this clonotype turned up many times. J is TRBJ1-5 and V is TRBV12-3 or TRBV12-4; D not certain. This CDR3 has 12 residues. V lost 3 bases to trimming and J lost 5 bases, with 5 bases between them. CDR3 region: CASSFSDQPQHF. The CDR3 bases are TGTGCCAGCAGTTTTTCGGATCAGCCCCAGCATTTT.

This clonotype was seen repeatedly, ten times or more. The chain joins TRBV20-1 to TRBJ2-7; 9 bases are shared with TRBD1. The V gene end was trimmed by 5 bases and the J gene end by 5 bases; junction bases not matched to a gene: 10. The CDR3 has 14 amino acids. Germline V gene data show CDR1 as DFQATT and CDR2 as SNEGSKA (reference sequence). The CDR3 loop is CSAVFGTGKNEQYF. Here the CDR3 DNA reads TGCAGTGCTGTCTTCGGGACAGGGAAGAACGAGCAGTACTTC.

This clonotype was seen ten or more times. J is TRBJ1-3 and V is TRBV3-1; 8 bases agree with TRBD1. The CDR3 is 16 amino acids. Germline values: CDR1 LGHDT, CDR2 YNNKEL (reference sequence). The trim removed 3 bases at V and 1 base at J, leaving 5 bases unmatched. The CDR3 DNA follows: TGTGCCAGCAGCCACACGGGACAGGCATCTGGAAACACCATATATTTT. Its translation: CASSHTGQASGNTIYF.

V gene TRBV7-3 combines with J gene TRBJ2-7; 7 bases are a match to TRBD1. The germline gives CDR1 SGHTA, CDR2 FQGTGA. This CDR3 region has 14 residues. Trimming removed 1 base from V and 3 bases from J; junction bases left unmatched: 3. In nucleotides, the CDR3 is TGTGCCAGCAGCTTAATCCCAGGGGGCTACGAGCAGTACTTC. Its translation is CASSLIPGGYEQYF.

This clonotype showed up many times. The rearrangement uses TRBV20-1 and TRBJ2-3; TRBD2 matches 16 bases. Germline V CDR1 and CDR2: DFQATT, SNEGSKA (reference sequence). This CDR3 contains 18 residues. V lost 6 bases, J lost 2 bases, and 11 bases stayed unmatched. CDR3 nucleotide sequence: TGCAGTGCGAACAGCGGGACTAGCGGGGGGGCCTTCACAGATACGCAGTATTTT. Protein sequence: CSANSGTSGGAFTDTQYF.

Ten or more counts support this clonotype. The rearrangement links TRBV20-1 to TRBJ1-6, with a weak D call TRBD1 (5 bases). Trimming removed 3 bases at V and 0 bases at J, with 18 bases between. The CDR3 consists of 18 residues. Looked up from germline, CDR1 is DFQATT and CDR2 is SNEGSKA (reference sequence). In nucleotides, the CDR3 is TGCAGTGCTAGCCCCAGGGTTGGAGTTAGCTCCTATAATTCACCCCTCCACTTT. As protein: CSASPRVGVSSYNSPLHF.

This clonotype was picked up many times. The chain joins TRBV29-1 to TRBJ2-2, with 14 bases that match TRBD2. This CDR3 region has 16 residues. The trim removed 6 bases at V and 0 bases at J, leaving 3 bases unmatched. CDR1 and CDR2 from the germline V gene are SQVTM and ANQGSEA. The CDR3 DNA follows: TGCAGCGTCGCGGGACTAGCGGGGGCGAACACCGGGGAGCTGTTTTTT. Its protein is CSVAGLAGANTGELFF.

This clonotype showed up many times. V and J are TRBV12-3 or TRBV12-4 and TRBJ2-1, with TRBD2 identical over 11 bases. This CDR3 contains 15 residues. V lost 5 bases to trimming and J lost 7 bases; unmatched junction nucleotides: 7. The CDR3 sequence is CASSGSGGAGNEQFF. In nucleotides, the CDR3 is TGTGCCAGCAGTGGTAGCGGGGGGGCGGGGAATGAGCAGTTCTTC.

This clonotype was picked up many times. This rearrangement joins TRBV5-4 to TRBJ2-3; 10 bases agree with TRBD2. This CDR3 has 15 amino acids. J gave up 0 bases and V 4 bases, and 2 bases lay outside the gene matches. Germline assignment: CDR1 SGHNT and CDR2 YYREEE (reference sequence). The CDR3 DNA follows: TGTGCCAGCAGCAGCGGGGGGGCTAGCACAGATACGCAGTATTTT. Amino acids: CASSSGGASTDTQYF.

This clonotype has more than one count but fewer than ten. This chain joins TRBV27 and TRBJ1-6, with 7 nucleotides matching TRBD1. Germline V lookup: CDR1 MNHEY, CDR2 SMNVEV (reference sequence). Trimming cost V 6 bases and J 6 bases; bases outside gene matches: 11. The CDR3 is 16 residues long. CDR3 sequence reads: CASRSPGGTINSPLHF. The CDR3 DNA sequence: TGTGCCAGCAGATCCCCAGGGGGGACTATTAATTCACCCCTCCACTTT.

Of note for this clonotype: A read error may be the cause here, since a much bigger clone is one base away. J is TRBJ2-3 and V is TRBV6-5; 9 positions match TRBD2. Per the germline V gene, CDR1 is MNHEY and CDR2 is SVGAGI. The CDR3 sequence is 18 residues long. CDR3 nucleotide sequence: TGTGCCAGCAGTTACCTTGGAATCGCGGGAGGGAACACAGATACGCTGTATTTT. Its protein product is CASSYLGIAGGNTDTLYF.

This clonotype was detected ten times or more. The chain carries TRBV20-1 and TRBJ2-1; perhaps TRBD1 as D (5 bases). The CDR3 spans 13 residues. Per germline, CDR1 DFQATT and CDR2 SNEGSKA (reference sequence). The V and J ends lost 3 bases and 6 bases respectively, with 12 bases between them. CDR3 protein: CSASIRATNEQFF. The DNA of the CDR3 is TGCAGTGCTAGTATCAGGGCGACCAATGAGCAGTTCTTC.